Listed below are T cell receptor beta chains from one sample, sequenced in a study of blood T cells in healthy people across ages. TCRdb re-called the 5' RACE reads through MiXCR, storing one row per CDR3 protein. The profile shows fewer than 750,000 distinct CDR3 sequences, roughly half of them singletons. Material for sequencing was blood. Receptor source: a woman aged 80 or over in good health. CDR3s include the opening cysteine and the closing phenylalanine or tryptophan. Size is omitted from some rows. Given values are once, few, many or a class for expanded clones.

j_call	clone_size	v_call	cdr3_aa
TRBJ2-3	NA	TRBV5-1	CASSARPGDTQYF
TRBJ2-1	NA	TRBV24-1	CATSDLQGPYNEQFF
TRBJ2-3	NA	TRBV4-3	CASSQDSGLALSDTQYF
TRBJ2-2	NA	TRBV24-1	CATSDLLGVRAGELFF
TRBJ2-3	many	TRBV10-3	CAISSGSLRTDTQYF
TRBJ1-5	many	TRBV7-2	CASSLGKSSNQPQHF
TRBJ1-2	NA	TRBV6-5	CASSYRPFNDYTF
TRBJ2-3	few	TRBV29-1	CSAEGQITDTQYF
TRBJ2-7	many	TRBV29-1	CSVVTGGSTYEQYF
TRBJ2-1	NA	TRBV14	CASSHKGGGTAKFF
TRBJ1-6	many	TRBV6-5	CASSYSTESSYNSPLHF
TRBJ2-7	NA	TRBV12-3/TRBV12-4	CASSPQGTGYEQYF
TRBJ2-4	NA	TRBV20-1	CSANRGITKNIQYF
TRBJ1-1	NA	TRBV20-1	CSARPLQGETEAFF
TRBJ2-1	NA	TRBV6-5	CASGPTSSSYNEQFF
TRBJ2-1	NA	TRBV5-1	CASSPSGATLGEQFF
TRBJ1-6	NA	TRBV20-1	CSALSDGNSPLHF
TRBJ2-7	many	TRBV5-1	CASSSDGYEQYF
TRBJ1-1	few	TRBV12-3/TRBV12-4	CASSSTAYTEAFF
TRBJ2-2	NA	TRBV12-3/TRBV12-4	CASSRTAGNTGELFF
TRBJ1-2	many	TRBV20-1	CTSGTENYGYTF
TRBJ2-5	NA	TRBV5-6	CASSLGDKETQYF
TRBJ1-1	NA	TRBV11-2	CASSSWVGSRNTEAFF
TRBJ2-1	NA	TRBV3-1	CASRVRDNEQFF
TRBJ2-7	NA	TRBV28	CASSSGTATYEQYF
TRBJ2-7	many	TRBV27	CASSLTRYHEQYF
TRBJ1-1	few	TRBV5-1	CASSSFGGRNTEAFF
TRBJ1-5	NA	TRBV15	CATSRILADQPQHF
TRBJ2-7	NA	TRBV10-1	CASSAQGGAYEQYF
TRBJ2-1	NA	TRBV20-1	CSSGPEYNEQFF
TRBJ2-6	many	TRBV7-3	CASSRDSTLSGANVLTF
TRBJ2-7	few	TRBV18	CASSPQGPQRYEQYF
TRBJ1-1	NA	TRBV5-1	CASSLGVTAGTEAFF
TRBJ2-1	NA	TRBV20-1	CSAWTGQGGYEQFF
TRBJ2-3	NA	TRBV12-5	CASLLADTQYF
TRBJ2-7	NA	TRBV6-2/TRBV6-3	CASSLLAEFYEQYF
TRBJ1-1	NA	TRBV20-1	CSARVSSTEAFF
TRBJ2-2	few	TRBV20-1	CSALWTGRDRRTGELFF
TRBJ2-1	few	TRBV28	CASSFGGALGEQFF
TRBJ2-5	NA	TRBV29-1	CSVGDDRYEETQYF
TRBJ2-1	NA	TRBV7-2	CASSLLVGPYNEQFF
TRBJ1-1	few	TRBV29-1	CSVGSGFHTEAFF
TRBJ2-1	NA	TRBV3-1	CASSPQPSGGNEQFF
TRBJ1-2	NA	TRBV12-3/TRBV12-4	CARSLWGLSLYGYTF
NA	NA	TRBV7-8	CASSKQGIYNEQYF
TRBJ2-1	NA	TRBV6-6	CASSYSEAGGDEQFF
TRBJ2-7	NA	TRBV4-2	CASSQGGQLYEQYF
TRBJ2-1	many	TRBV29-1	CSVAGGGTSYNEQFF
TRBJ2-7	few	TRBV12-3/TRBV12-4	CASSSRPYEQYF
TRBJ2-1	NA	TRBV20-1	CSASKPGLAGGPIINEQFF
TRBJ1-1	NA	TRBV29-1	CSVGDRVPTEAFF
TRBJ2-1	many	TRBV29-1	CSVGGLAGWNEQFF
TRBJ1-1	NA	TRBV6-5	CASIGTGDTEAFF
TRBJ2-3	many	TRBV7-9	CASSLGAGVDTDTQYF